This TCR beta chain was documented in a study of cytomegalovirus exposure and HLA in healthy donors. The sample holds one count of this clone. Its cognate antigen is unknown. Vbeta (60) and Jbeta (13) primers were used in the PCR. Only in-frame clones appear in the TCRdb table, and some are missing; sequencing was by immunoSEQ multiplex PCR. Here the sample spans approximately 260,000 clones, about nine tenths being singletons. At collection, donors were nominally healthy, but unrecorded immune exposures were probable. The study's findings and limits: The productive fraction for most TCR beta V segments was about 87% or about 30% in an earlier analysis. Specificity of three CMV-associated chains for CMV antigens was verified in vitro. A later analysis found TCR association rates differed by HLA locus, highest for DRB1 and lowest for HLA-C.

In germline, CDR1 is SGHAT, CDR2 FQDESV (reference sequence). Trimming removed 3 bases from V and 2 bases from J, with 7 bases in between. This CDR3 contains 13 residues. The sequencing sample was made of PBMCs. This receptor was taken from a girl aged 2 to 9 in good health and CMV-seronegative. This chain links TRBV11-1 with TRBJ1-1; unclear D gene. CDR3 region: CASSFSPNTEAFF. The DNA of the CDR3 is TGTGCCAGCAGCTTTAGCCCCAACACTGAAGCTTTCTTT.